One and the same sample provided the 31 T cell receptor beta chains below, sequenced in a study of early T cells in non-severe SARS-CoV-2 infection. TCRdb re-analysed the 5' RACE reads in MiXCR, keeping a single row per CDR3 protein. The data show fewer than 85,000 distinct CDR3 sequences, around an eighth seen once. The sequencing sample was made of whole blood. The source is an adult who was a healthcare worker with PCR-confirmed SARS-CoV-2 infection or an uninfected control (not recorded which).

This clonotype was seen at least ten times. The chain is built from TRBV9 and TRBJ2-2; D may be TRBD1 (6 bases). Trimming removed 4 bases at V and 5 bases at J, with 15 bases between. The CDR3 consists of 15 residues. Germline-derived CDR1 and CDR2 are SGDLS and YYNGEE. DNA of the CDR3: TGTGCCAGCAGCCCCTCCTCCCAGGGGACCGGGGAGCTGTTTTTT. Its translation is CASSPSSQGTGELFF.

This clonotype was seen at least ten times. V and J are TRBV9 and TRBJ1-2, with 7 bases matching TRBD1. V dropped 2 bases and J dropped 4; count of bases not matched to a gene: 2. The CDR3 runs to 13 residues. In germline, CDR1 is SGDLS, CDR2 YYNGEE. The CDR3 sequence: CASSVRQGYGYTF. CDR3 bases: TGTGCCAGCAGCGTCAGACAGGGCTATGGCTACACCTTC.

This clonotype was recorded many times. The chain couples TRBV7-9 to TRBJ1-2; D is ambiguous. Germline V gene data show CDR1 as SEHNR and CDR2 as FQNEAQ (reference sequence). V lost 1 base and J lost 4, with 7 bases in between. This CDR3 region has 13 residues. CDR3 nucleotide sequence: TGTGCCAGCAGCTTAGATCGGCCCTATGGCTACACCTTC. As protein: CASSLDRPYGYTF.

This clonotype came up many times. This sequence joins TRBV7-9 and TRBJ2-1; D could derive from TRBD1 or TRBD2 (6 bases each). V shed 1 base and J shed 7 bases, with 14 bases lying between them. The germline V gene has CDR1 SEHNR and CDR2 FQNEAQ (reference sequence). The CDR3 has 15 residues. CDR3 sequence (DNA): TGTGCCAGCAGCTTAGGGGGGGCTCCGTGGAATGAGCAGTTCTTC. Amino acid sequence: CASSLGGAPWNEQFF. Drawing the rest from reference TRBV7-9 and TRBJ2-1, the complete variable domain is DTGVSQNPRHKITKRGQNVTFRCDPISEHNRLYWYRQTLGQGPEFLTYFQNEAQLEKSRLLSDRFSAERPKGSFSTLEIQRTEQGDSAMYLCASSLGGAPWNEQFFGPGTRLTVL.

This clonotype was recorded at least ten times. The J gene is TRBJ2-1, the V gene TRBV6-5; D is undetermined. The germline V and J ends were trimmed by 0 bases and 6 bases, with 12 bases remaining between them. Germline values: CDR1 MNHEY, CDR2 SVGAGI. The CDR3 is 15 amino acids. CDR3 nucleotides: TGTGCCAGCAGTTACTCGACGGGCCGGCGCAATGAGCAGTTCTTC. Translating gives CASSYSTGRRNEQFF.

This clonotype has ten or more counts. The chain employs TRBV7-8 and TRBJ2-3, with D possibly matching TRBD2 (5 bases). V was pared by 2 bases and J by 6 bases, with 9 bases between. Germline CDR1 reads SGHVS; CDR2 reads FQNEAQ. The CDR3 length is 13 residues. The CDR3 sequence is CASSLQRRDTQYF. As DNA, the CDR3 is TGTGCCAGCAGCTTACAACGGAGGGATACGCAGTATTTT.

This clonotype appeared a few times. The rearrangement uses TRBV19 and TRBJ2-1, with 12 bases matching TRBD2. The ends lost 4 bases at V and 0 bases at J; junction bases unmatched: 1. The germline gives CDR1 LNHDA, CDR2 SQIVND (reference sequence). This CDR3 is built from 16 residues. The CDR3 spells CASSRTSGNSYNEQFF. The CDR3 region has the DNA TGTGCCAGTAGTAGGACTAGCGGGAACTCCTACAATGAGCAGTTCTTC.

V usage is TRBV12-5 and J usage is TRBJ1-4; 7 nucleotides line up with TRBD1. Germline loops: CDR1 LGHNT, CDR2 FRNRAP. Trimming at V came to 7 bases and at J to 8 bases, leaving 13 bases not matched to a gene. The CDR3 is 15 amino acids. This CDR3 reads CASAEPTGRIEKLFF. In DNA form, the CDR3 reads TGTGCTAGTGCCGAGCCGACAGGGAGAATCGAAAAACTGTTTTTT.

This clonotype was recorded many times. The chain is built from TRBV5-1 and TRBJ2-7; D not certain. CDR1 is SGHRS and CDR2 is YFSETQ in the germline V gene. The V end was cut by 4 bases, the J end by 3 bases, with 11 bases between. The length of the CDR3 is 13 residues. This CDR3 is CASSGNGYYEQYF. The CDR3 nucleotides are TGCGCCAGCAGCGGGAACGGCTACTACGAGCAGTACTTC.

This clonotype was detected many times. This chain joins TRBV19 and TRBJ2-5, with 7 bases that match TRBD2. The germline gives CDR1 LNHDA, CDR2 SQIVND (reference sequence). The CDR3 spans 15 residues. Trimming at V came to 5 bases and at J to 3 bases, leaving 9 bases not matched to a gene. Written as DNA, the CDR3 is TGTGCCAGTAGTTCTCTCGAGCTAGCGGAAGAGACCCAGTACTTC. This sequence encodes CASSSLELAEETQYF. Drawing the rest from reference TRBV19 and TRBJ2-5, the complete variable domain is DGGITQSPKYLFRKEGQNVTLSCEQNLNHDAMYWYRQDPGQGLRLIYYSQIVNDFQKGDIAEGYSVSREKKESFPLTVTSAQKNPTAFYLCASSSLELAEETQYFGPGTRLLVL.

This clonotype was observed at least ten times. The chain uses TRBV12-3 or TRBV12-4 and TRBJ2-1, with D maybe TRBD1 (5 bases). V dropped 2 bases and J dropped 6 bases, with 14 bases sitting between them. The CDR3 runs to 15 residues. In DNA form, the CDR3 reads TGTGCCAGCAGTTTACCAGGGTGGCAGCCCAATGAGCAGTTCTTC. Translation: CASSLPGWQPNEQFF.

This clonotype has ten or more counts. The chain couples TRBV24-1 to TRBJ2-3; a possible D gene is TRBD2 (6 bases). Germline V gene lookup returns CDR1 KGHDR and CDR2 SFDVKD. The CDR3 extends over 16 amino acids. Deletions cut 6 bases from V and 0 bases from J, with 15 bases between. CDR3 amino acids: CATSPSGGTSTDTQYF. The CDR3 coding sequence is TGTGCCACCAGTCCATCGGGTGGGACTAGCACAGATACGCAGTATTTT.

This clonotype was seen repeatedly, ten times or more. The CDR3 DNA sequence: TGCAGCGTTGAAGCCCCCGTTACAGGGATTGAAACTGAAGCTTTCTTT. Translation gives CSVEAPVTGIETEAFF. The chain links TRBV29-1 to TRBJ1-1, with D maybe TRBD1 (6 bases). Looked up from germline, CDR1 is SQVTM and CDR2 is ANQGSEA. This CDR3 is built from 16 residues. V shed 1 base and J shed 5 bases, with 20 bases lying between them.

The table lists this clonotype with a few counts. V is TRBV9 and J is TRBJ2-1, with 9 bases lining up with TRBD2. This CDR3 has 15 amino acids. Germline assignment: CDR1 SGDLS and CDR2 YYNGEE. J lost 6 bases, V lost 3 bases, and 7 bases had no gene match. The CDR3 DNA sequence: TGTGCCAGCAGCGCAGCGGGGGGCCCGGGCAATGAGCAGTTCTTC. This codes for CASSAAGGPGNEQFF.

This rearrangement joins TRBV11-2 to TRBJ2-1; D gene unclear. Germline-derived CDR1 and CDR2 are SGHAT and FQNNGV. The V end was cut by 8 bases, the J end by 9 bases, with 8 bases between. The CDR3 has 10 residues. CDR3 DNA sequence: TGTGCCAGCTCAAAGGGTGAGCAGTTCTTC. Amino acids: CASSKGEQFF.

The CDR3 DNA sequence: TGCAGCGTAGCTATGCGGAACCAGGGGGGTCAGCCCCAGCATTTT. The encoded protein is CSVAMRNQGGQPQHF. The chain combines TRBV29-1 with TRBJ1-5, with 7 bases matching TRBD1. This CDR3 spans 15 amino acids. Germline assignment: CDR1 SQVTM and CDR2 ANQGSEA. J lost 6 bases, V lost 6 bases, and 14 bases had no gene match.

This clonotype has ten or more counts. The chain has TRBV6-1 and TRBJ2-1; D is possibly TRBD1 or TRBD2 (5 bases each). The CDR3 is 17 residues long. Germline CDR1 MNHNS, CDR2 SASEGT. The ends were cut back, 4 bases at V and 4 bases at J, with 20 bases in the middle. The CDR3 DNA sequence: TGTGCCAGCAGTGTGGCGATGGGGACCCCAGGGTACAATGAGCAGTTCTTC. Translation: CASSVAMGTPGYNEQFF.

This chain joins TRBV24-1 and TRBJ2-1; TRBD2 is a possible D gene (6 bases). The CDR3 is made up of 17 amino acids. Deletions cut 4 bases from V and 0 bases from J, with 15 bases between. The germline CDR1 and CDR2 sequences are KGHDR and SFDVKD. The CDR3 sequence: CATSEGGLSSSYNEQFF. CDR3 nucleotides: TGTGCCACCAGTGAGGGGGGACTTTCAAGCTCCTACAATGAGCAGTTCTTC.

This clonotype was observed many times. This chain uses TRBV13 with TRBJ2-3; D remains unclear. The V gene's germline CDR1 is PRHDT and CDR2 FYEKMQ (reference sequence). This CDR3 contains 15 residues. V was pared by 2 bases and J by 0 bases, with 9 bases between. In DNA, the CDR3 is TGTGCCAGCAGCTTAAGACCGTTAAGCACAGATACGCAGTATTTT. Residues: CASSLRPLSTDTQYF.

There are many counts of this clonotype. The chain joins TRBV16 to TRBJ2-1; no firm D call. The CDR3 loop spans 13 amino acids. V lost 1 base to trimming and J lost 5 bases, with 6 bases between them. In germline, CDR1 is KGHSY, CDR2 FQNENV. As DNA, the CDR3 is TGTGCCAGCAGCCAATTGAGAGACAATGAGCAGTTCTTC. Translating gives CASSQLRDNEQFF. The whole variable domain, filled in from reference TRBV16 and TRBJ2-1, reads GEEVAQTPKHLVRGEGQKAKLYCAPIKGHSYVFWYQQVLKNEFKFLISFQNENVFDETGMPKERFSAKCLPNSPCSLEIQATKLEDSAVYFCASSQLRDNEQFFGPGTRLTVL.

This clonotype appeared many times. This sequence joins TRBV7-9 and TRBJ2-6; the D is unclear. The germline CDR1 and CDR2 sequences are SEHNR and FQNEAQ (reference sequence). V was cut by 5 bases and J by 0 bases, with 17 bases left in between. The CDR3 runs to 18 residues. The CDR3 bases are TGTGCCAGCAGCCCTGGAACCACCTCACCCTCTGGGGCCAACGTCCTGACTTTC. Its translation is CASSPGTTSPSGANVLTF.

This clonotype was seen at least ten times. The CDR3 region is CSARRRQDSNQPQHF. The DNA for the CDR3 is TGCAGTGCTCGACGGAGACAGGATAGCAATCAGCCCCAGCATTTT. The chain is built from TRBV20-1 and TRBJ1-5, with TRBD1 as a possible D gene (6 bases). The CDR3 covers 15 residues. The germline CDR1 and CDR2 sequences are DFQATT and SNEGSKA (reference sequence). Trimming removed 5 bases from V and 0 bases from J, with 14 bases in between.

This chain links TRBV10-3 with TRBJ2-7; D is possibly TRBD1 (5 bases). Germline lookup yields CDR1 ENHRY and CDR2 SYGVKD. V dropped 6 bases and J dropped 4 bases, with 16 bases sitting between them. The CDR3 contains 14 residues. CDR3 protein: CAIRRPGSSYEQYF. The CDR3 DNA is TGTGCCATCAGGAGGCCAGGGTCCTCGTACGAGCAGTACTTC.

The J gene is TRBJ2-1, the V gene TRBV29-1; D is undetermined. The CDR3 length is 13 residues. V was shortened by 6 bases and J by 0 bases, with 9 bases between the two germline ends. The V gene's germline CDR1 is SQVTM and CDR2 ANQGSEA. The CDR3 is CSVPESSYNEQFF. The CDR3 DNA reads TGCAGCGTCCCTGAGAGCTCCTACAATGAGCAGTTCTTC.

This clonotype was observed many times. V and J are TRBV28 and TRBJ2-4; D may be TRBD1 (6 bases). The CDR3 is 19 residues long. CDR1 and CDR2 (germline): MDHEN, SYDVKM. Trimming took 5 bases from V and 0 from J, leaving 23 bases between them. The DNA for the CDR3 is TGTGCCAGCAGTGCATACACAGGGCCCCCCCCTCTAGCCAAAAACATTCAGTACTTC. This gives the protein CASSAYTGPPPLAKNIQYF.

This clonotype was observed at least ten times. This chain connects TRBV11-2 to TRBJ2-1; D perhaps matches TRBD1 (6 bases). V was shortened by 5 bases and J by 6 bases, with 26 bases between the two germline ends. Germline values: CDR1 SGHAT, CDR2 FQNNGV. The CDR3 has 18 residues. The CDR3 sequence: CASSLRRDTQSKPNEQFF. DNA of the CDR3: TGTGCCAGCAGCCTCCGCCGGGACACCCAATCCAAGCCCAATGAGCAGTTCTTC.

This clonotype was recorded many times. This chain links TRBV27 with TRBJ1-2, with 7 bases that match TRBD1. The germline V gene has CDR1 MNHEY and CDR2 SMNVEV (reference sequence). The CDR3 has 14 residues. V shed 5 bases and J 4 bases; nucleotides not matched to a gene: 7. The CDR3 protein is CASSAGQEGYGYTF. The DNA of the CDR3 is TGTGCCAGCAGTGCTGGACAGGAGGGCTATGGCTACACCTTC.

This clonotype was detected many times. The V gene is TRBV6-2 or TRBV6-3, the J gene TRBJ2-2; maybe TRBD1 (6 bases). Trimming shortened V by 5 bases and J by 9 bases, and 16 bases separated the two germline ends. This CDR3 region has 14 residues. CDR1 is MNHEY, CDR2 SVGEGT, per germline. CDR3 sequence (DNA): TGTGCCAGCAGTCACCAGGGGTACGGGCGGGAGCTGTTTTTT. As protein: CASSHQGYGRELFF.

This clonotype was observed many times. The gene calls are TRBV7-9 and TRBJ2-5; TRBD1 is a possible D gene (6 bases). Germline V lookup: CDR1 SEHNR, CDR2 FQNEAQ (reference sequence). The V and J ends lost 0 bases and 5 bases respectively, with 7 bases between them. The CDR3 has 13 residues. The CDR3 bases are TGTGCCAGCAGCTTAGCGGGGGCGGAGACCCAGTACTTC. Encoded protein: CASSLAGAETQYF. Full variable domain (missing parts from reference TRBV7-9 and TRBJ2-5): DTGVSQNPRHKITKRGQNVTFRCDPISEHNRLYWYRQTLGQGPEFLTYFQNEAQLEKSRLLSDRFSAERPKGSFSTLEIQRTEQGDSAMYLCASSLAGAETQYFGPGTRLLVL.

This clonotype was counted at least ten times. This rearrangement joins TRBV28 to TRBJ1-5; 7 bases match TRBD1. The CDR3 spans 16 residues. After removal of 4 bases from V and 4 bases from J, the junction contained 10 bases not matched to a gene. Per the germline V gene, CDR1 is MDHEN and CDR2 is SYDVKM. The CDR3 sequence is CASSSPYRGVNQPQHF. In DNA, the CDR3 is TGTGCCAGCAGTTCACCCTACAGGGGAGTTAATCAGCCCCAGCATTTT.

This clonotype was detected only a few times. The J gene is TRBJ1-1, the V gene TRBV6-2 or TRBV6-3, with 8 bases lining up with TRBD1. The CDR3 has 14 residues. CDR1 and CDR2 (germline): MNHEY, SVGEGT. Losses at the gene ends were 5 bases for V and 4 bases for J; bases not matched to a gene: 6. The CDR3 reads CASSRTGFGTEAFF. The CDR3 DNA follows: TGTGCCAGCAGTCGGACAGGGTTTGGCACTGAAGCTTTCTTT.